This TCR beta chain was documented in a study of glioma-infiltrating T cells after dendritic cell vaccination. Trimming took 5 bases from V and 4 from J, leaving 18 bases between them. Germline CDR1 SGHTS, CDR2 YDEGEE. This CDR3 has 15 residues. Fresh-frozen tumor tissue and more than two years of survival data were available for all. The PCR used 60 V beta and 13 J beta primers. TCRdb keeps only in-frame clones here, not all; method: immunoSEQ multiplex PCR. Among under 40,000 clones, 90% to 95% were seen once, and the ten largest hold under 2.5%. V usage is TRBV5-8 and J usage is TRBJ1-2; D possibly corresponds to TRBD1 (6 bases). The clonotype originates from a human donor with glioblastoma. This specimen consisted of blood, obtained before dendritic cell vaccination. CDR3 nucleotides: TGTGCCAGCAGTTCGGCGGGGGCGTTTTCCTATGGCTACACCTTC. It translates to CASSSAGAFSYGYTF.